The present TCR beta chain was sequenced within a study of T cells in Graves' hyperthyroidism and ophthalmopathy. TCR beta CDR3 region amplification was performed from RNA transcripts. In the first-round RT-PCR of the TCR CDR3, the HTBI primer set was used. MiXCR was run by TCRdb on the multiplex PCR reads, yielding one entry per CDR3 protein. The sample holds hundreds of thousands of distinct CDR3 sequences, more than 14% seen once. The CDR3 spans 15 residues. V was trimmed by 4 bases and J by 4 bases, leaving 13 bases between them. Germline CDR1 reads MNHNS; CDR2 reads SASEGT. Uncontrolled infection, other autoimmune disease, pregnancy or lactation excluded patients. Fresh peripheral blood, roughly 10 ml of it, supplied the PBMCs.

The sequence came from a woman in her 50s with Graves' ophthalmopathy. V usage is TRBV6-1 and J usage is TRBJ1-4; D is unclear. The sample comprised blood. CDR3: CASSGWKERNEKLFF. The CDR3 nucleotides read TGTGCCAGCAGTGGTTGGAAGGAACGTAATGAAAAACTGTTTTTT.